The 4 T cell receptor beta chains below all came from one sample that was sequenced in a study of T cell responses to AZD1222 COVID-19 vaccine. Sequencing used immunoSEQ multiplex PCR; TCRdb keeps in-frame clones, though not all of them. The sample holds about 150,000 clones, around 91% seen once. The sample was peripheral blood, taken 28 days after the second AZD1222 dose. All receptors come from an adult who received the AZD1222 COVID-19 vaccine.

The rearrangement joins TRBV5-1 to TRBJ2-1, with TRBD2 matching 7 bases. Trimming took 7 bases from V and 6 from J; bases not matched to a gene: 13. The CDR3 is 15 amino acids. From germline, CDR1 is SGHRS and CDR2 YFSETQ. The CDR3 spells CASYPNLGGVNEQFF. DNA for the CDR3: TGCGCCAGCTATCCCAACTTGGGGGGGGTCAATGAGCAGTTCTTC. The full variable domain, rest sourced from reference TRBV5-1 and TRBJ2-1, is KAGVTQTPRYLIKTRGQQVTLSCSPISGHRSVSWYQQTPGQGLQFLFEYFSETQRNKGNFPGRFSGRQFSNSRSEMNVSTLELGDSALYLCASYPNLGGVNEQFFGPGTRLTVL.

This chain connects TRBV4-1 to TRBJ1-5; TRBD1 agrees at 8 bases. V was pared by 0 bases and J by 9 bases, with 13 bases of the junction left unmatched. Germline CDR1 reads MGHRA; CDR2 reads YSYEKL. This CDR3 spans 17 amino acids. The CDR3 DNA follows: TGCGCCAGCAGCCAAGAGCCCTGGACAGGGTCTATCAGGCCCCAGCATTTT. Its translation is CASSQEPWTGSIRPQHF.

This clone occurred a few times. The chain is built from TRBV2 and TRBJ2-7; the D gene could be TRBD1 or TRBD2 (5 bases each). CDR1 is SNHLY, CDR2 FYNNEI, per germline. CDR3 length equals 15 residues. The V gene lost 8 bases and the J gene lost 7 bases, with 24 bases spanning the gap. CDR3 nucleotides: TGTGCCAGCGGGGCGGGCAGGGTGGTCCCGGGAGAGCAGTACTTC. Translation: CASGAGRVVPGEQYF.

The chain links TRBV5-8 to TRBJ1-2, with D possibly TRBD1 on 5 matching bases. Germline V lookup: CDR1 SGHTS, CDR2 YDEGEE. This CDR3 has 18 amino acids. V lost 3 bases to trimming and J lost 4 bases, with 25 bases between them. The CDR3 DNA reads as TGTGCCAGCAGCTCAACCCCTGGGACTGGCGATTTGGGCTATGGCTACACCTTC. It translates to CASSSTPGTGDLGYGYTF.